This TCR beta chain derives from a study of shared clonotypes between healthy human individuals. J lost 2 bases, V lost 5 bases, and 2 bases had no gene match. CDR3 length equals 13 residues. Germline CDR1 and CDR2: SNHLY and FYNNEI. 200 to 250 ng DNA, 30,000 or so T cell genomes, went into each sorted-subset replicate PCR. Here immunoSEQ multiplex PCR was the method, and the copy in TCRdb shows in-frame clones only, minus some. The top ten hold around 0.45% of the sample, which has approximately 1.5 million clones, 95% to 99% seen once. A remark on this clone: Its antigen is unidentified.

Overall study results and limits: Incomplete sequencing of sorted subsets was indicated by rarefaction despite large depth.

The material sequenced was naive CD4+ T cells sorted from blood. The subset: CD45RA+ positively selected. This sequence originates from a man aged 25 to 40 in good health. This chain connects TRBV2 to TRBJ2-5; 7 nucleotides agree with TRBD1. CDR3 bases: TGTGCCAGCAGTTGGGACAGTCAAGAGACCCAGTACTTC. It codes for CASSWDSQETQYF.